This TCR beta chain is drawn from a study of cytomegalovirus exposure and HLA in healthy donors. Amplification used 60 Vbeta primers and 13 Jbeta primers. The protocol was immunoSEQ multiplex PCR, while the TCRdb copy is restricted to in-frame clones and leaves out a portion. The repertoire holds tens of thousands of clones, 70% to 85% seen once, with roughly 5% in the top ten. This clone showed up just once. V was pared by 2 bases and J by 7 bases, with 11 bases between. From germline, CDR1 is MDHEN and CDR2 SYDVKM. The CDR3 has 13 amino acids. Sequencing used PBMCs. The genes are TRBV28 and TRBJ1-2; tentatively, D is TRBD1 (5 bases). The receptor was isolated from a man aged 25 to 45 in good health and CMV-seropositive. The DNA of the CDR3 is TGTGCCAGCAGTTTAGGGGCGACAAGTGGCTACACCTTC. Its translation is CASSLGATSGYTF.